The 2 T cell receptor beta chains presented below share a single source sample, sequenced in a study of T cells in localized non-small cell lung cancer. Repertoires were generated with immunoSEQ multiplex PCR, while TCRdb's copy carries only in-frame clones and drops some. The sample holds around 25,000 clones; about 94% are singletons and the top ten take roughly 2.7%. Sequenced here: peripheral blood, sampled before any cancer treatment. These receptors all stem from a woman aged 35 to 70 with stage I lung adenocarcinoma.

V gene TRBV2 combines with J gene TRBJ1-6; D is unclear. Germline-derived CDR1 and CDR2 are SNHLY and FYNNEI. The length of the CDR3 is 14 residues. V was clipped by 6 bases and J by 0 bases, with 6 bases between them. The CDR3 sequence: CASSGSSYNSPLHF. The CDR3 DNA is TGTGCCAGCAGCGGTAGCTCCTATAATTCACCCCTCCACTTT.

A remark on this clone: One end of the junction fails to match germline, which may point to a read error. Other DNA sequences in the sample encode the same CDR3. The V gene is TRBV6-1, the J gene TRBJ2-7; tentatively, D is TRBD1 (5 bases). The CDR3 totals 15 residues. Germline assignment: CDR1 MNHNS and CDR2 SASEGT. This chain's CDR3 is CASSEEKGVIREQYF. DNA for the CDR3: TGTGCCAGCAGTGAAGAAAAAGGGGTGATTAGAGAGCAGTATTTC.